This is a list of T cell receptor beta chains from one sample in a study of T-cell memory formation after mild COVID-19. Using its own MiXCR run on the 5' RACE reads, TCRdb lists one record per CDR3 protein. The sample consists of 200,000 to 300,000 distinct CDR3 sequences, over 9% of them appearing once. The sample was PBMCs or a T cell subset sorted from them (not recorded which). The receptor source for this set is a man younger than 30 who had mild COVID-19 (a few samples of this study predate the infection). Cell type and time point are not known. Both conserved end residues are part of each CDR3. D genes are given only for firm matches. The size of a clone is reported for some rows only, either as once, few or many, or as a class for expanded clones.

clone size	V gene	D gene	J gene	CDR3 DNA	CDR3 protein
many	TRBV7-2	NA	TRBJ1-5	TGTGCCAGCAGCTTTGGCAATCAGCCCCAGCATTTT	CASSFGNQPQHF
few	TRBV7-9	TRBD1	TRBJ2-7	TGTGCCAGCAGCGAGGGACAGGGGCCTACCTACGAGCAGTACTTC	CASSEGQGPTYEQYF
few	TRBV7-9	TRBD1	TRBJ2-7	TGTGCCAGCAGCACCTCGACAGGGTTTAACGAGCAGTACTTC	CASSTSTGFNEQYF
few	TRBV5-1	NA	TRBJ1-6	TGCGCCAGCAGCTCGACCCGCGGGGCCCCCTCAGCCCTCCACTTT	CASSSTRGAPSALHF
few	TRBV5-1	NA	TRBJ2-3	TGCGCCAGCAGCCCACATTTAGATACGCAGTATTTT	CASSPHLDTQYF
few	TRBV10-3	NA	TRBJ1-2	TGTGCCATCAGAAGACATAACTATGGCTACACCTTC	CAIRRHNYGYTF
NA	TRBV12-3/TRBV12-4	NA	TRBJ2-7	TGTGCCAGCAGTTTCCAGCTTTACGAGCAGTACTTC	CASSFQLYEQYF
few	TRBV28	NA	TRBJ1-3	TGTGCCAGCTTTAGGAAAAACACCATATATTTT	CASFRKNTIYF
NA	TRBV4-3	NA	TRBJ2-1	TGCGCCAGCAGCCCTCGGGTCGGAGGAGGGAATGAGCAGTTCTTC	CASSPRVGGGNEQFF
many	TRBV5-1	NA	TRBJ2-7	TGCGCCAGCAGCTTCGACAGGTACGAGCAGTACTTC	CASSFDRYEQYF
NA	TRBV6-5	NA	TRBJ2-2	TGTGCCAGCAGTTACGGGGTTCCACCCGGGGAGCTGTTTTTT	CASSYGVPPGELFF
few	TRBV20-1	NA	TRBJ2-3	TGCAGTGCTAGAAGGGCGGGGCCCACAGATACGCAGTATTTT	CSARRAGPTDTQYF
few	TRBV29-1	NA	TRBJ1-5	TGCAGCGTTGAACTAGACCCTCATCAGCCCCAGCATTTT	CSVELDPHQPQHF
many	TRBV4-3	NA	TRBJ2-6	TGCGCCAGCAGCCACGACAGGTTTCGCTCTGGGGCCAACGTCCTGACTTTC	CASSHDRFRSGANVLTF
many	TRBV7-2	TRBD2	TRBJ2-1	TGTGCCAGCAGCTTACCCCCTAGCGGGGGTGAGCAGTTCTTC	CASSLPPSGGEQFF
NA	TRBV5-1	NA	TRBJ1-2	TGCGCCAGCAGCACAGGACCGCAAGAGGCCTATGGCTACACCTTC	CASSTGPQEAYGYTF
few	TRBV10-3	TRBD1	TRBJ1-1	TGTGCCATCAGTGAGTCCCGGGCAGGGGGCATGGGCACTGAAGCTTTCTTT	CAISESRAGGMGTEAFF
NA	TRBV6-5	NA	TRBJ2-7	TGTGCCAGCAGGAAACTCCCAGGACAGTACGAGCAGTACTTC	CASRKLPGQYEQYF
few	TRBV6-5	NA	TRBJ1-2	TGTGCCAGCAGCACAAGAAACAGGCGGGACTCCCACCCTTCTAACTATGGCTACACCTTC	CASSTRNRRDSHPSNYGYTF
NA	TRBV3-1	NA	TRBJ1-2	TGTGCCAGCAGCCAGCAGGGAAATGGCTACACCTTC	CASSQQGNGYTF